A selection of T cell receptor beta chains follows, all from one sample in a study of CD4 and CD8 cells across lung adenocarcinoma regions. Using its own MiXCR run on the PCR reads, TCRdb lists one record per CDR3 protein. Among 16,000 or so distinct CDR3 sequences, roughly 50% were seen once, and the ten largest hold roughly 33%. What was sequenced was CD8+ T cells from the center of a lung tumor. The receptors here all came from a female donor with lung adenocarcinoma. The CD4 and CD8 labels of this study may be unreliable. Each CDR3 is given with its conserved first and last residue. D genes are given only for firm matches. Only part of the rows carry a size: once, few, many, or a class if the clone is expanded.

cdr3_aa,cdr3_nt,j_call,v_call,clone_size,d_call
CASSPPGVPDMQYF,TGCGCCAGCAGCCCGCCAGGGGTCCCAGATATGCAGTACTTC,TRBJ2-4,TRBV4-1,few,-
CASPGGTGALYF,TGTGCTAGCCCGGGGGGCACAGGGGCGCTGTATTTT,TRBJ2-2,TRBV7-7,once,-
CASRSGTSGGNEQFF,TGTGCCAGCAGGTCCGGGACTAGCGGGGGAAATGAGCAGTTCTTC,TRBJ2-1,TRBV6-2/TRBV6-3,-,TRBD2
CASSSGLSGKDMQYF,TGCGCCAGCAGCTCGGGGCTGTCAGGCAAGGATATGCAGTACTTT,TRBJ2-3,TRBV5-1,once,-
CASSDPGGRNAQYF,TGTGCCAGCAGTGACCCGGGGGGCAGGAATGCGCAGTATTTC,TRBJ2-3,TRBV6-1,-,-
CASSEDLNSPLHF,TGTGCCAGCAGTGAAGACCTTAACTCACCCCTCCACTTT,TRBJ1-6,TRBV6-1,medium-sized,-
CASSREGATYEQYF,TGTGCCAGCAGCCGGGAGGGGGCCACTTACGAGCAGTACTTC,TRBJ2-7,TRBV5-4,few,-
CASSEVENRGDEQFF,TGTGCCAGCAGTGAAGTGGAGAACAGGGGGGATGAGCAGTTCTTC,TRBJ2-1,TRBV6-1,medium-sized,TRBD1
CAGSGLAGQETQYF,TGTGCCGGCAGCGGGCTCGCGGGCCAAGAGACGCAGTATTTT,TRBJ2-3,TRBV6-1,once,-
CASSPLQVYEQYF,TGTGCCAGCAGTCCCTTACAGGTCTACGAGCAGTACTTC,TRBJ2-7,TRBV6-2/TRBV6-3,many,-
CAGSGGRVKDTQYF,TGTGCGGGGAGTGGGGGCCGGGTCAAAGATACCCAGTACTTC,TRBJ2-5,TRBV27,-,-
CAWSLGSSYNEQFF,TGTGCCTGGAGCCTGGGAAGCTCCTACAATGAGCAGTTCTTC,TRBJ2-1,TRBV30,many,-
CACSVSGHRAKNMQYF,TGTGCGTGCAGTGTCTCGGGGCACCGAGCCAAAAACATGCAGTACTTC,TRBJ2-4,TRBV6-1,-,-
CAWSSRGSFADTQYF,TGTGCCTGGAGTAGCCGGGGCTCCTTTGCTGATACGCAGTATTTT,TRBJ2-3,TRBV30,medium-sized,-
CASSGRVVNYGYTF,TGCGCCAGCAGCGGCCGGGTAGTCAACTATGGCTACACCTTC,TRBJ1-2,TRBV4-1,many,-
CASRSGAQETQYF,TGTGCCAGCAGATCAGGGGCGCAAGAGACCCAGTACTTC,TRBJ2-5,TRBV6-1,once,-
CASRSGTGGGNQPQHF,TGTGCCAGCAGATCGGGAACAGGGGGCGGGAATCAGCCCCAGCATTTT,TRBJ1-5,TRBV6-5,medium-sized,TRBD1
CGGSGQIAGDIQYF,TGTGGCGGCTCGGGGCAGATAGCCGGAGACATTCAGTACTTT,TRBJ2-4,TRBV6-8,-,-
CAGGFGGRVQDTQYF,TGTGCCGGGGGGTTTGGGGGCCGGGTGCAAGATACGCAGTACTTC,TRBJ2-7,TRBV6-1,-,-
CATSDPGTGKYNNEQFF,TGTGCCACCAGTGATCCCGGGACAGGGAAATACAACAATGAGCAGTTCTTC,TRBJ2-1,TRBV24-1,-,TRBD1
CASSQDQQLNTEAFF,TGTGCCAGCAGCCAAGATCAACAGTTGAACACTGAAGCTTTCTTT,TRBJ1-1,TRBV3-1,-,-
CASRGVRDKNTQYF,TGCGCCAGCAGGGGGGTGAGGGACAAAAACACGCAGTACTTC,TRBJ2-4,TRBV10-2,-,-
CAGRGLCAKNIQYF,TGCGCCGGCAGGGGGTTGTGTGCCAAAAACATTCAGTACTTC,TRBJ2-4,TRBV10-1,once,TRBD1
CASQWTSGSYEQFF,TGTGCCAGTCAGTGGACTAGCGGGAGCTATGAGCAGTTCTTC,TRBJ2-1,TRBV27,few,TRBD2
CASRRGGRRGTDTQYF,TGTGCCAGCAGGCGGGGAGGGCGAAGAGGCACAGATACGCAGTACTTC,TRBJ2-7,TRBV7-2,-,TRBD2
CASSPRGAVNEKLFF,TGTGCCAGCAGCCCTAGGGGGGCCGTTAATGAAAAACTGTTTTTT,TRBJ1-4,TRBV6-1,few,-
CASKPVLAGFREQYF,TGTGCCAGCAAGCCGGTCTTAGCGGGGTTCAGGGAGCAGTACTTC,TRBJ2-5,TRBV6-1,-,TRBD2
CASSEGGHLSGEQYF,TGTGCCAGCAGTGAGGGGGGACACTTGTCGGGCGAGCAGTACTTC,TRBJ2-7,TRBV6-1,-,-
CASSLGLDTNEQYF,TGTGCCAGCAGCTTAGGACTAGACACCAACGAGCAGTACTTC,TRBJ2-7,TRBV7-2,many,-
CASSLGGGLQETQYF,TGTGCCAGCAGCTTAGGCGGGGGGCTCCAAGAGACCCAGTACTTC,TRBJ2-5,TRBV7-2,many,TRBD2
CASSYSIQAGQLYGYTF,TGTGCCAGCAGTTACTCGATCCAGGCAGGCCAACTTTATGGCTACACCTTC,TRBJ1-2,TRBV6-5,medium-sized,-
CASSLTRGGFNEKLFF,TGTGCCAGCAGCCTTACCCGGGGGGGCTTTAATGAAAAACTGTTTTTT,TRBJ1-4,TRBV7-6,few,-
CASSATGHPAKDTQYF,TGTGCGAGCAGTGCTACGGGGCACCCAGCCAAAGACACGCAGTATTTC,TRBJ2-3,TRBV6-1,once,-
CASSGGLAGYEQYF,TGTGCCAGCAGTGGGGGACTAGCGGGGTACGAGCAGTACTTC,TRBJ2-7,TRBV12-3/TRBV12-4,-,TRBD2
CASSLEGTGDSPLHF,TGTGCCAGCAGTTTAGAAGGGACAGGAGATTCACCCCTCCACTTT,TRBJ1-6,TRBV12-3/TRBV12-4,few,TRBD1
CASSYSGGGNTGELFF,TGTGCCAGCAGTTACTCGGGGGGCGGCAACACCGGGGAGCTGTTTTTT,TRBJ2-2,TRBV6-5,medium-sized,-
CASRPRGLGPSSYNEQFF,TGTGCCAGCCGCCCTAGGGGACTTGGACCGAGCTCCTACAATGAGCAGTTCTTC,TRBJ2-1,TRBV7-2,-,-
CASSYDRGHEQYF,TGTGCCAGCAGTTACGACAGGGGGCACGAGCAGTACTTC,TRBJ2-7,TRBV6-5,many,TRBD1
CGSTRRWGTNTQYF,TGTGGCAGCACGCGACGGTGGGGCACAAATACGCAGTACTTC,TRBJ2-7,TRBV27,-,-
CASSGIRSYNEQFF,TGTGCCAGCAGTGGAATTCGCTCCTACAATGAGCAGTTCTTC,TRBJ2-1,TRBV6-1,-,-
CASSRTGEGKNIQYF,TGTGCCAGCAGCCGGACAGGGGAAGGCAAAAACATTCAGTACTTC,TRBJ2-4,TRBV6-1,-,TRBD1
CVVGRTEAFF,TGTGTTGTAGGGCGAACTGAAGCTTTCTTT,TRBJ1-1,TRBV6-1,many,-
CASSLFVTDTQYF,TGCGCCAGCAGCTTATTCGTCACAGATACGCAGTATTTT,TRBJ2-3,TRBV5-1,-,-
CASSLAVSSTDTQYF,TGTGCCAGCAGCTTAGCGGTTAGCAGCACAGATACGCAGTATTTC,TRBJ2-3,TRBV7-8,-,-
CASSYFYGGGNEQFF,TGTGCCAGCAGTTACTTCTACGGAGGCGGGAATGAGCAGTTCTTC,TRBJ2-1,TRBV6-5,-,-
CASSVGTDYGYTF,TGTGCCAGCAGTGTCGGGACAGACTATGGCTACACCTTC,TRBJ1-2,TRBV6-1,many,TRBD1
CASALDRVSNEKLFF,TGTGCCAGCGCCCTGGACAGGGTGTCTAATGAAAAACTGTTTTTT,TRBJ1-4,TRBV6-1,few,TRBD1
CASRWSGDPETQYF,TGTGCCAGCCGATGGAGCGGGGACCCAGAGACGCAGTATTTC,TRBJ2-5,TRBV6-1,-,TRBD2
CASSLFGIPSYNEQFF,TGTGCCAGCAGTTTATTTGGGATCCCCTCCTACAATGAGCAGTTCTTC,TRBJ2-1,TRBV27,-,-
CASSQEDRTYEQYF,TGCGCCAGCAGCCAAGAGGACAGGACCTACGAGCAGTACTTC,TRBJ2-7,TRBV4-1,few,TRBD1
CATGRRAKDTQYF,TGTGCCACGGGGCGGAGAGCCAAAGATACGCAGTACTTC,TRBJ2-4,TRBV10-3,-,-
CATSGIAGETQYF,TGTGCCACCAGCGGGATAGCGGGAGAGACCCAGTACTTC,TRBJ2-5,TRBV15,-,TRBD2
CASTGGTATDIQYF,TGTGCCAGCACGGGCGGGACAGCCACAGACATTCAGTACTTC,TRBJ2-4,TRBV6-1,-,-
CASSPRGLPTKNIQYF,TGTGCCAGCAGTCCTAGGGGGCTGCCAACCAAAAACATTCAGTATTTC,TRBJ2-4,TRBV6-1,-,TRBD1
CAGSGATVGDTQYF,TGCGCGGGCAGTGGGGCGACTGTGGGAGATACGCAGTACTTC,TRBJ2-5,TRBV10-1,-,-